One sample yielded the 7 T cell receptor beta chains listed below, sequenced in a study of T cell responses to AZD1222 COVID-19 vaccine (TCRdb year 2021). The method behind the library was the immunoSEQ multiplex PCR assay. TCRdb's version of the immuneACCESS table is confined to in-frame rearrangements and falls short of the full clone set. An unresolved V gene accounts for under half of the shortfall where checked; the remainder is of unknown origin. This sample gives more than 120,000 clones in total; 90% to 95% of them show up just once. Approximately 5.3% of the sample rests with the top ten. In light of the paper, this sample's time point label describes: baseline before first vaccination. This material consisted of peripheral blood, taken on day 0 of AZD1222 vaccination. These receptors were collected from an adult in good health.

In this sample, this clone turned up a few times. V usage is TRBV12-3 or TRBV12-4 and J usage is TRBJ1-3; no reliable D call. Between the trimmed V and J ends, which lost 4 bases and 3 bases, there was a span of 7 bases. The CDR3 covers 13 residues. CDR3 bases: TGTGCCAGCAGTTGGAAGATTGGAAACACCATATATTTT. Protein: CASSWKIGNTIYF.

The chain joins TRBV3-1 (or the pseudogene TRBV3-2) to TRBJ2-5; TRBD1 matches at 9 bases. V lost 7 bases and J lost 5; bases outside the gene matches: 14. CDR3 length: 16 residues. CDR1 LGHDT and CDR2 YNNKEL come from the germline V gene (reference sequence). The CDR3 region has the DNA TGTGCCAGCAAACCACCAGGGACAGGGACCATTGAGACCCAGTACTTC. Translation: CASKPPGTGTIETQYF.

The rearrangement links TRBV29-1 to TRBJ1-1; 8 bases are a match to TRBD1. From germline, CDR1 is SQVTM and CDR2 ANQGSEA. Unmatched junction bases numbered 8, after V lost 3 bases and J lost 5 bases. The CDR3 has 14 amino acids. CDR3 sequence reads: CSVDPGQGGTEAFF. Here the CDR3 DNA reads TGCAGCGTTGATCCCGGACAGGGAGGAACTGAAGCTTTCTTT.

V is TRBV18 and J is TRBJ1-1; D call uncertain. Deletions cut 3 bases from V and 0 bases from J, with 2 bases between. Germline CDR1 KGHSH, CDR2 LQKENI. This CDR3 region has 12 residues. In nucleotides, the CDR3 is TGTGCCAGCTCACCCCTGAACACTGAAGCTTTCTTT. Amino acids: CASSPLNTEAFF.

The CDR3, as DNA: TGTGCCAGCAGCTCAGGTCCCTTTGGTTATGGCTACACCTTC. Translation: CASSSGPFGYGYTF. The chain combines TRBV7-2 with TRBJ1-2; no clear D. Germline lookup yields CDR1 SGHTA and CDR2 FQGNSA. V dropped 4 bases and J dropped 5 bases, with 14 bases sitting between them. CDR3 length: 14 amino acids.

The chain recombines TRBV27 with TRBJ2-7; 8 bases are a match to TRBD2. The V gene end was trimmed by 3 bases and the J gene end by 2 bases; junction bases not matched to a gene: 0. The CDR3 sequence is 13 residues long. Germline V CDR1 and CDR2: MNHEY, SMNVEV (reference sequence). CDR3 sequence (DNA): TGTGCCAGCAGTTTGGGACTAGCCTACGAGCAGTACTTC. Translating gives CASSLGLAYEQYF.

The chain is built from TRBV7-2 and TRBJ2-3, with a weak D call TRBD2 (6 bases). V was trimmed by 7 bases and J by 5 bases, leaving 19 bases between them. This CDR3 has 15 amino acids. CDR1 SGHTA and CDR2 FQGNSA come from the germline V gene. The CDR3 DNA reads TGTGCCAGCACGCGGAGGGTAGGAGGCATAGATACGCAGTATTTT. Protein sequence: CASTRRVGGIDTQYF.